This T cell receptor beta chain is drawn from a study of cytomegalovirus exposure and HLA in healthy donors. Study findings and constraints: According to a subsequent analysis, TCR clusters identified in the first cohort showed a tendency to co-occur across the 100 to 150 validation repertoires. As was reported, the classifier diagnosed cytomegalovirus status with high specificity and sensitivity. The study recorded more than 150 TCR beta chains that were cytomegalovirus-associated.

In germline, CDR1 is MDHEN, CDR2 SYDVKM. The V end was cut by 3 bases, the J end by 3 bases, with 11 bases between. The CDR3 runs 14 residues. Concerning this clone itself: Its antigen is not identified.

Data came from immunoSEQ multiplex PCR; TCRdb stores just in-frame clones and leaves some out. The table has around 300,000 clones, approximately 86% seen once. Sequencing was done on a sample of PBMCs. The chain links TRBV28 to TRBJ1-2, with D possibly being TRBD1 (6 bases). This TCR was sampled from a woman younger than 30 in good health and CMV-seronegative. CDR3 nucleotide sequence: TGTGCCAGCAGTTTGGAGACAGGTTACTATGGCTACACCTTC. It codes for CASSLETGYYGYTF.